There are many counts of the clone carrying this TCR beta chain. This CDR3 contains 14 residues. The V and J ends lost 6 bases and 0 bases respectively, with 11 bases between them. These data belong to a study of early T cells in non-severe SARS-CoV-2 infection. Across the whole study: Chains stayed unpaired after sequencing of bulk RNA from unsorted whole blood.

Each single cDNA molecule received a unique molecular identifier. MiXCR was run by TCRdb on the 5' RACE reads, yielding one entry per CDR3 protein. The table shows about 77,000 distinct CDR3 sequences, with over 9% occurring only once. The receptor's source is an adult who was a healthcare worker with PCR-confirmed SARS-CoV-2 infection or an uninfected control (not recorded which). The sample consisted of whole blood. V is TRBV12-3 or TRBV12-4 and J is TRBJ1-1; D is uncertain. The chain's CDR3 is CASRWERMNTEAFF. The CDR3 nucleotides read TGTGCCAGCAGGTGGGAAAGGATGAACACTGAAGCTTTCTTT.